This TCR beta chain comes out of a study of T cells after yellow fever vaccination. Study in general: Fractions low in cell number were prepared with SMART-Seq v4 Ultra Low Input.

Points from the study as a whole: The study noted that FACS-sorted repertoires could contain abundant clonotypes contaminating from the bulk population. Although the secondary response was weaker, it peaked faster, at day 5 versus 15.

Template-switching 5'RACE yielded the TCR cDNA; a universal primer site and UMIs were added in the process. One entry per CDR3 protein results from TCRdb running MiXCR on the 5' RACE reads. There are hundreds of thousands of distinct CDR3 sequences in the sample; approximately 13% occur only once, and roughly 13% lies in the top ten. This clonotype appeared a few times. Its antigen is unknown. This CDR3 spans 15 amino acids. With 5 bases removed from V and 0 bases from J, the gap between germline ends came to 14 bases. Germline V gene lookup returns CDR1 DFQATT and CDR2 SNEGSKA (reference sequence). The input for sequencing was PBMCs, taken on the day of the yellow fever booster vaccination. The TCR comes from a man in his thirties or forties who received the YFV17D yellow fever vaccine. The chain links TRBV20-1 to TRBJ1-5; the D is unclear. CDR3 DNA sequence: TGCAGTGCTGAGGACCGACGTTATAGCAATCAGCCCCAGCATTTT. Protein sequence: CSAEDRRYSNQPQHF.